This T cell receptor beta chain was documented in a study of blood T cell repertoires in COVID-19. Overall study context: Italy, Spain and the United States were the sources of the convalescent and acute COVID-19 samples. T cells, B-cell-depleted T cells, or PBMCs supplied cDNA or gDNA.

Per the original data handling: Using reference gene primer amplification, nucleated cell counts were estimated. This table comes from immunoSEQ multiplex PCR, and its TCRdb copy is limited to in-frame clones, with some not included. That table is the source of V, J and clone size, and D and trimming were worked out from the DNA. The sample records about 200,000 clones, about 80% being singletons. Looked up from germline, CDR1 is SGHRS and CDR2 is YFSETQ. The CDR3 is 20 amino acids. The V segment lost 0 bases and the J segment 2 bases; nucleotides outside the gene matches: 13. Sequencing input: peripheral blood. The J gene is TRBJ2-2, the V gene TRBV5-1, with 10 nucleotides matching TRBD2. This sequence originates from a human donor with acute or convalescent COVID-19. The donor label of this sample is uncertain. CDR3 sequence: CASSLVHGLAGDFNTGELFF. The DNA for the CDR3 is TGCGCCAGCAGCTTGGTCCACGGGCTAGCGGGGGATTTTAACACCGGGGAGCTGTTTTTT.